The clone carrying this T cell receptor beta chain has only a few counts. Its antigen is not known. Trimming stripped 4 bases from V and 1 base from J, with 14 bases between. The CDR3 covers 16 residues. In germline, CDR1 is SGHTA, CDR2 FQGNSA. The sample is drawn from a study of beta chain features in type 1 diabetes. The authors reverse transcribed all of the isolated RNA, so sequencing captured expressed TCRB transcripts. Clones were sequenced by immunoSEQ multiplex PCR, and TCRdb holds only the in-frame ones, with some missing. The top ten hold approximately 0.045% of the sample, which has fewer than 550,000 clones, roughly an eighth seen once. The study, taken as a whole, reports: Comparison showed that naive, central memory and Treg TCRB repertoires appeared more similar among patients than among healthy donors.

The sequence was collected from a woman younger than 30 in good health. The specimen sequenced was naive CD4+ T cells from blood. The chain joins TRBV7-2 to TRBJ2-4; perhaps TRBD1 as D (5 bases). This CDR3 reads CASSSHPRAAKNIQYF. For the CDR3, the DNA is TGTGCCAGCAGCTCCCACCCCAGGGCGGCCAAAAACATTCAGTACTTC.